This is a list of T cell receptor beta chains from one sample in a study of T cell clones after liver transplantation. Method: immunoSEQ multiplex PCR; TCRdb's copy keeps in-frame clones and lacks some. Altogether about 75,000 clones are present, 80% to 85% being singletons, with the ten largest covering around 2.2%. The sequences come from CD4+ T cells from blood, collected less than 50 months after liver transplant. These receptors all come from a human patient who received a liver transplant. Some T cells could come from the graft donor. The CDR3 runs from the conserved cysteine through the conserved F or W. Fields, in order: CDR3 length, J gene, D gene, clone size, V gene, CDR3 DNA, CDR3 protein. A D gene is named only where the DNA matches it firmly. Only some rows state a clone size, as once, few, many or a class for expanded clones.

CDR3 length: 15; J gene: TRBJ2-2; D gene: .; clone size: .; V gene: TRBV7-3; CDR3 DNA: TGTGCCAGCAGCTTAAGGCAGGGCCTATCTGGGGAGCTGTTTTTT; CDR3 protein: CASSLRQGLSGELFF
CDR3 length: 11; J gene: TRBJ2-1; D gene: .; clone size: .; V gene: TRBV2; CDR3 DNA: TGTGCCAGCAGCCTGACTATCGAGCAGTTCTTC; CDR3 protein: CASSLTIEQFF
CDR3 length: 18; J gene: TRBJ2-7; D gene: TRBD2; clone size: .; V gene: TRBV10-3; CDR3 DNA: TGTGCCATCAGTGAGCGCGGGGGGGGGACTCCCAGCTCCTACGAGCAGTACTTC; CDR3 protein: CAISERGGGTPSSYEQYF
CDR3 length: 12; J gene: TRBJ1-2; D gene: .; clone size: once; V gene: TRBV7-2; CDR3 DNA: TGCGCCAGCAGCCAAGATGGGGATGGCTACACCTTC; CDR3 protein: CASSQDGDGYTF
CDR3 length: 15; J gene: TRBJ2-1; D gene: .; clone size: .; V gene: TRBV2; CDR3 DNA: TGTGCCAGCAGGGCGGGTGCTTTCTCCTACAATGAGCAGTTCTTC; CDR3 protein: CASRAGAFSYNEQFF
CDR3 length: 14; J gene: TRBJ2-5; D gene: TRBD2; clone size: .; V gene: TRBV4-1; CDR3 DNA: TGCGCCAGCAGCCCCGGACTAGCTCAAGAGACCCAGTACTTC; CDR3 protein: CASSPGLAQETQYF
CDR3 length: 15; J gene: TRBJ1-5; D gene: .; clone size: .; V gene: TRBV6-1; CDR3 DNA: TGTGCCAGCAGAGAAAATACGGCGAGCAATCAGCCCCAGCATTTT; CDR3 protein: CASRENTASNQPQHF
CDR3 length: 14; J gene: TRBJ2-7; D gene: .; clone size: few; V gene: TRBV5-5; CDR3 DNA: TGTGCCAGCAGCTTATCTGGTACCACCTACGAGCAGTACTTC; CDR3 protein: CASSLSGTTYEQYF
CDR3 length: 13; J gene: TRBJ2-1; D gene: .; clone size: .; V gene: TRBV4-3; CDR3 DNA: TGCGCCAGCAGCTCAACCATTGCGGGACAGCAGTTCTTC; CDR3 protein: CASSSTIAGQQFF
CDR3 length: 15; J gene: TRBJ2-3; D gene: .; clone size: once; V gene: TRBV9; CDR3 DNA: TGTGCCAGCAGCTCCCGGGTGGGGGGCGTAGATACGCAGTATTTT; CDR3 protein: CASSSRVGGVDTQYF
CDR3 length: 16; J gene: TRBJ2-7; D gene: .; clone size: few; V gene: TRBV18; CDR3 DNA: TGTGCCAGCTCACCGCTTGGGACAATAAGCTCCTACGAGCAGTACTTC; CDR3 protein: CASSPLGTISSYEQYF
CDR3 length: 12; J gene: TRBJ2-7; D gene: TRBD1; clone size: .; V gene: TRBV6-6; CDR3 DNA: TGTGCCAGCAGCCCCAGGGGGCTCGAGCAGTACTTC; CDR3 protein: CASSPRGLEQYF
CDR3 length: 12; J gene: TRBJ2-5; D gene: .; clone size: .; V gene: TRBV7-6; CDR3 DNA: TGTGCCAGTGGGGGGAGAGGGGAGACCCAGTACTTC; CDR3 protein: CASGGRGETQYF
CDR3 length: 16; J gene: TRBJ1-4; D gene: .; clone size: .; V gene: TRBV4-3; CDR3 DNA: TGCGCCAGCAGCCGGAGTCTGGCAGCTACTAATGAAAAACTGTTTTTT; CDR3 protein: CASSRSLAATNEKLFF
CDR3 length: 15; J gene: TRBJ2-5; D gene: TRBD1; clone size: .; V gene: TRBV5-5; CDR3 DNA: TGTGCCAGCAGCCCTCGGACAGGGAATCAAGAGACCCAGTACTTC; CDR3 protein: CASSPRTGNQETQYF
CDR3 length: 19; J gene: TRBJ1-6; D gene: TRBD1; clone size: few; V gene: TRBV19; CDR3 DNA: TGTGCCAGTAGTGTCCACTCCGGGGACAGCCGAACCTATAATTCACCCCTCCACTTT; CDR3 protein: CASSVHSGDSRTYNSPLHF
CDR3 length: 18; J gene: TRBJ2-1; D gene: .; clone size: .; V gene: TRBV2; CDR3 DNA: TGTGCCAGCCGCCGGGGGGCCGGCCGAGGTGGCCCCTACAATGAGCAGTTCTTC; CDR3 protein: CASRRGAGRGGPYNEQFF
CDR3 length: 14; J gene: TRBJ2-1; D gene: .; clone size: .; V gene: TRBV28; CDR3 DNA: TGTGCCAGCGGAAATTCCTGGGGCATCGATGAGCAGTTCTTC; CDR3 protein: CASGNSWGIDEQFF
CDR3 length: 13; J gene: TRBJ2-4; D gene: .; clone size: .; V gene: TRBV11-2; CDR3 DNA: TGTGCCAGCAGCTTATTCAAGAAAAACATTCAGTACTTC; CDR3 protein: CASSLFKKNIQYF
CDR3 length: 12; J gene: TRBJ1-2; D gene: .; clone size: few; V gene: TRBV7-9; CDR3 DNA: TGTGCCAGCAAACCTCCTAACTATGGCTACACCTTC; CDR3 protein: CASKPPNYGYTF
CDR3 length: 15; J gene: TRBJ2-2; D gene: .; clone size: .; V gene: TRBV5-3; CDR3 DNA: TGTGCCAGAAGCTTGGTTGGGTTGAACACCGGGGAGCTGTTTTTT; CDR3 protein: CARSLVGLNTGELFF
CDR3 length: 16; J gene: TRBJ1-5; D gene: TRBD1; clone size: .; V gene: TRBV6-6; CDR3 DNA: TGTGCCAGCAGTTACGACAGGGGATATAGCAATCAGCCCCAGCATTTT; CDR3 protein: CASSYDRGYSNQPQHF
CDR3 length: 14; J gene: TRBJ1-2; D gene: .; clone size: .; V gene: TRBV28; CDR3 DNA: TGTGCCAGCAGTTTATTTACAAGGCAAGATGGCTACACCTTC; CDR3 protein: CASSLFTRQDGYTF
CDR3 length: 11; J gene: TRBJ2-1; D gene: .; clone size: .; V gene: TRBV18; CDR3 DNA: TGTGCCAGCTCACCGTCGGCTGAGCAGTTCTTC; CDR3 protein: CASSPSAEQFF
CDR3 length: 15; J gene: TRBJ1-4; D gene: .; clone size: .; V gene: TRBV9; CDR3 DNA: TGTGCCAGCAGCGTAGGAACAGGGATTAATGAAAAACTGTTTTTT; CDR3 protein: CASSVGTGINEKLFF
CDR3 length: 11; J gene: TRBJ2-7; D gene: .; clone size: few; V gene: TRBV28; CDR3 DNA: TGTGCCAGCAGTTTGGGCTACGAGCAGTACTTC; CDR3 protein: CASSLGYEQYF
CDR3 length: 16; J gene: TRBJ2-5; D gene: .; clone size: .; V gene: TRBV28; CDR3 DNA: TGTGCCAGCAGTTTACAAGATAACGGGCAGGTAGAGACCCAGTACTTC; CDR3 protein: CASSLQDNGQVETQYF
CDR3 length: 12; J gene: TRBJ1-2; D gene: .; clone size: few; V gene: TRBV9; CDR3 DNA: TGTGCCAGCACTCCCGGTGGGTATGGCTACACCTTC; CDR3 protein: CASTPGGYGYTF
CDR3 length: 12; J gene: TRBJ2-7; D gene: .; clone size: .; V gene: TRBV5-4; CDR3 DNA: TGTGCCAGCAGCTTGAGGGTGGGCGAGCAGTACTTC; CDR3 protein: CASSLRVGEQYF
CDR3 length: 16; J gene: TRBJ2-7; D gene: .; clone size: .; V gene: TRBV13; CDR3 DNA: TGTGCCAGCAGCTTGAGGGTCGTGGAGCGGAATGACGCCGTGTACTTC; CDR3 protein: CASSLRVVERNDAVYF
CDR3 length: 18; J gene: TRBJ1-4; D gene: .; clone size: .; V gene: TRBV7-2; CDR3 DNA: TGTGCCAGCAGCTTTAGTCCCGGGGGGGGACCAACTAATGAAAAACTGTTTTTT; CDR3 protein: CASSFSPGGGPTNEKLFF
CDR3 length: 15; J gene: TRBJ2-2; D gene: TRBD2; clone size: .; V gene: TRBV19; CDR3 DNA: TGTGCCAGTAGTATGGGTAGCGGGAGGGCCGGGGAGCTGTTTTTT; CDR3 protein: CASSMGSGRAGELFF
CDR3 length: 18; J gene: TRBJ1-2; D gene: .; clone size: .; V gene: TRBV9; CDR3 DNA: TGTGCCAGCAGCCCACGCCTACCGGGCCTCGATCGACCCTATGGCTACACCTTC; CDR3 protein: CASSPRLPGLDRPYGYTF
CDR3 length: 13; J gene: TRBJ1-3; D gene: .; clone size: .; V gene: TRBV7-9; CDR3 DNA: TGTGCCAGCAGCGTCGGGACAGGAAACACCATATATTTT; CDR3 protein: CASSVGTGNTIYF
CDR3 length: 14; J gene: TRBJ1-1; D gene: .; clone size: .; V gene: TRBV9; CDR3 DNA: TGTGCCAGCAGCGTAACGGGACAGAACACTGAAGCTTTCTTT; CDR3 protein: CASSVTGQNTEAFF
CDR3 length: 11; J gene: TRBJ1-1; D gene: .; clone size: .; V gene: TRBV28; CDR3 DNA: TGTGCCAGCAGTTTAGGGTACAAAGCTTTCTTT; CDR3 protein: CASSLGYKAFF
CDR3 length: 16; J gene: TRBJ1-3; D gene: TRBD1; clone size: .; V gene: TRBV5-1; CDR3 DNA: TGCGCCAGCAGCGGAACAACAGGGGGCTCTGGAAACACCATATATTTT; CDR3 protein: CASSGTTGGSGNTIYF
CDR3 length: 16; J gene: TRBJ2-1; D gene: TRBD1; clone size: .; V gene: TRBV9; CDR3 DNA: TGTGCCAGCAGCGAAGGAGGGACAGGGGGTAGCAATGAGCAGTTCTTC; CDR3 protein: CASSEGGTGGSNEQFF
CDR3 length: 16; J gene: TRBJ2-2; D gene: .; clone size: .; V gene: TRBV19; CDR3 DNA: TGTGCCAGCTCCCTCTTTGGCGGGGTTAACACCGGGGAGCTGTTTTTT; CDR3 protein: CASSLFGGVNTGELFF
CDR3 length: 13; J gene: TRBJ1-3; D gene: TRBD1; clone size: .; V gene: TRBV18; CDR3 DNA: TGTGCCAGCTCAGCCGACAGGGAGAACACCATATATTTT; CDR3 protein: CASSADRENTIYF
CDR3 length: 14; J gene: TRBJ2-7; D gene: .; clone size: once; V gene: TRBV18; CDR3 DNA: TGTGCCAGCTCACCACCGGGGGGGCCCTACGAGCAGTACTTC; CDR3 protein: CASSPPGGPYEQYF
CDR3 length: 17; J gene: TRBJ2-2; D gene: TRBD2; clone size: once; V gene: TRBV5-1; CDR3 DNA: TGCGCCAGCAGCTCAGGACTAGCGGGAGCTGCGATCGGGGAGCTGTTTTTT; CDR3 protein: CASSSGLAGAAIGELFF
CDR3 length: 15; J gene: TRBJ2-5; D gene: TRBD2; clone size: .; V gene: TRBV7-2; CDR3 DNA: TGTGCCAGCAGCTCCAACGGACTAGCGTCGGAGACCCAGTACTTC; CDR3 protein: CASSSNGLASETQYF
CDR3 length: 15; J gene: TRBJ2-5; D gene: .; clone size: .; V gene: TRBV21-1; CDR3 DNA: TGTGCCAGCAGCAAAAAATCAGGACGGCAAGAGACCCAGTACTTC; CDR3 protein: CASSKKSGRQETQYF
CDR3 length: 14; J gene: TRBJ1-2; D gene: .; clone size: .; V gene: TRBV7-6; CDR3 DNA: TGTGCCAGCAGCCCCCAGGGCGGGCACTATGGCTACACCTTC; CDR3 protein: CASSPQGGHYGYTF
CDR3 length: 16; J gene: TRBJ2-3; D gene: TRBD2; clone size: .; V gene: TRBV29-1; CDR3 DNA: TGCAGCGTTGAAGCTCCCCTAGCGGGGGCCACAGATACGCAGTATTTT; CDR3 protein: CSVEAPLAGATDTQYF